This T cell receptor beta chain is from a study of blood T cell repertoires in COVID-19. Background on the study: Both acute and convalescent COVID-19 samples were obtained from the United States, Italy and Spain.

The repertoire was sequenced with immunoSEQ multiplex PCR; TCRdb's copy has only in-frame clones and lacks some. The sample consists of about 220,000 clones, around 80% of them appearing once. There are 14 residues in the CDR3. Germline V CDR1 and CDR2: SNHLY, FYNNEI. V dropped 6 bases and J dropped 4; count of bases not matched to a gene: 5. The chain carries TRBV2 and TRBJ2-5, with 10 bases fitting TRBD1. Input material: peripheral blood. The clonotype comes from a woman in her seventies with acute or convalescent COVID-19. The CDR3, as DNA: TGTGCCAGCAGACTTGACAGGGGGCGAGAGACCCAGTACTTC. It encodes CASRLDRGRETQYF. The complete variable domain, with remaining parts taken from reference TRBV2 and TRBJ2-5, reads EPEVTQTPSHQVTQMGQEVILRCVPISNHLYFYWYRQILGQKVEFLVSFYNNEISEKSEIFDDQFSVERPDGSNFTLKIRSTKLEDSAMYFCASRLDRGRETQYFGPGTRLLVL.